This T cell receptor (beta chain) derives from a study of blood T cells in healthy people across ages. Sample-barcoded 5' priming and a J-beta primer mix drove a second PCR of roughly 6 to 12 cycles. TCRdb re-called the 5' RACE reads through MiXCR, storing one row per CDR3 protein. The sample contains around 1,000,000 distinct CDR3 sequences, 25% of which appear only once. CDR3 size: 19 residues. The germline CDR1 and CDR2 sequences are MNHEY and SVGAGI. The data were also submitted as part of a second study, on T cells of mothers and their children.

This rearrangement joins TRBV6-5 to TRBJ2-1; 11 bases line up with TRBD1. Judging by the DNA end, TRBJ2-5 fits better; the J call may be wrong. Sequencing input: blood. This receptor was identified in a girl aged 2 to 10 in good health. The CDR3 DNA reads TGTGCCAGCAGTTACCCCGACGGGGACAGGGGGGAAGGTCAAGAGACCCAGTACTTC. Translated, it gives CASSYPDGDRGEGQETQYF.